The 19 T cell receptor beta chains below all came from one sample that was sequenced in a study of shared clonotypes between healthy human individuals. Sequencing was performed with immunoSEQ multiplex PCR; in TCRdb, only in-frame clones are kept and a portion is missing. The repertoire holds about 2.4 million clones, roughly 93% seen once, with 0.35% to 0.45% in the top ten. The material sequenced was naive CD4+ T cells from PBMCs. The subset is: CD45RA+ positively selected. The receptors were gathered from a man aged 18 to 29 in good health. Some clones in this sample may be carry-over from other donors' samples.

This clone was seen once. The J gene is TRBJ2-1, the V gene TRBV7-2; 11 bases map to TRBD2. This CDR3 is 15 amino acids long. Unmatched junction bases numbered 5, after V lost 5 bases and J lost 5 bases. In germline, CDR1 is SGHTA, CDR2 FQGNSA. Here the CDR3 DNA reads TGTGCCAGCAGCCCACTAGCGGGAGTTCACAATGAGCAGTTCTTC. It codes for CASSPLAGVHNEQFF. The full variable domain, completed using reference TRBV7-2 and TRBJ2-1, is GAGVSQSPSNKVTEKGKDVELRCDPISGHTALYWYRQSLGQGLEFLIYFQGNSAPDKSGLPSDRFSAERTGGSVSTLTIQRTQQEDSAVYLCASSPLAGVHNEQFFGPGTRLTVL.

V gene TRBV7-2 combines with J gene TRBJ1-2, with no clear D. CDR3 length: 16 residues. From germline, CDR1 is SGHTA and CDR2 FQGNSA. V was cut by 1 base and J by 4 bases, with 16 bases left in between. The CDR3, as DNA: TGTGCCAGCAGCTTAGGCAGCGACCGTCGGGGCTATGGCTACACCTTC. It yields the protein CASSLGSDRRGYGYTF.

The chain couples TRBV28 to TRBJ2-7, with D perhaps matching TRBD1 (6 bases). The length of the CDR3 is 14 residues. Germline V gene data show CDR1 as MDHEN and CDR2 as SYDVKM. Trimming pared 5 bases from V and 1 base from J, leaving 12 bases between. CDR3 in DNA: TGTGCCAGCAGTGGGACACAACTTTCCTACGAGCAGTACTTC. This codes for CASSGTQLSYEQYF.

This rearrangement joins TRBV7-3 to TRBJ2-1; 10 positions agree with TRBD2. The V and J ends lost 4 bases and 9 bases, in that order; junction bases with no gene match: 12. This CDR3 has 16 amino acids. Germline lookup yields CDR1 SGHTA and CDR2 FQGTGA. Written as DNA, the CDR3 is TGTGCCAGCAGCTCCCAAGCTAGCGGGAGATTTCTTGAGCAGTTCTTC. This gives the protein CASSSQASGRFLEQFF.

The gene calls are TRBV11-2 and TRBJ2-7; D perhaps matches TRBD2 (5 bases). V was trimmed by 5 bases and J by 3 bases, leaving 11 bases between them. Germline V gene sequence: CDR1 SGHAT, CDR2 FQNNGV. This CDR3 spans 13 amino acids. In DNA form, the CDR3 reads TGTGCCAGCAGCCCGAGGGCAGTCTACGAGCAGTACTTC. It translates to CASSPRAVYEQYF.

The chain uses TRBV7-9 and TRBJ2-7, with TRBD2 as a possible D gene (6 bases). The CDR3 spans 16 residues. V was pared by 5 bases and J by 0 bases, with 17 bases between. Germline V gene lookup returns CDR1 SEHNR and CDR2 FQNEAQ (reference sequence). In DNA form, the CDR3 reads TGTGCCAGCAGCCCCTGGGGCGGCGGGATCTCCTACGAGCAGTACTTC. This translates into CASSPWGGGISYEQYF.

This clone appeared once. CDR3 region: CASSKDSNEQFF. The CDR3 DNA reads TGTGCCAGCAGCAAGGACAGCAATGAGCAGTTCTTC. The chain couples TRBV7-9 to TRBJ2-1; a possible D gene is TRBD1 (6 bases). Germline V CDR1 and CDR2: SEHNR, FQNEAQ (reference sequence). The CDR3 has 12 amino acids. The V end was cut by 5 bases, the J end by 6 bases, with 8 bases between.

V is TRBV30 and J is TRBJ1-3; D not certain. V dropped 2 bases and J dropped 0 bases, with 8 bases sitting between them. CDR1 GTSNPN and CDR2 SVGIG come from the germline V gene (reference sequence). The CDR3 has 14 residues. Here the CDR3 reads CAWSMDPSGNTIYF. CDR3 nucleotides: TGTGCCTGGAGTATGGACCCCTCTGGAAACACCATATATTTT.

The V and J genes are TRBV5-1 and TRBJ2-5; TRBD2 might be the D (6 bases). CDR1 is SGHRS and CDR2 is YFSETQ in the germline V gene. CDR3 length: 17 residues. V was trimmed by 0 bases and J by 2 bases, leaving 17 bases between them. CDR3 in DNA: TGCGCCAGCAGCTTGGCCTTTACACTAGCTCAACAAGAGACCCAGTACTTC. Its protein product is CASSLAFTLAQQETQYF.

Notes on this clone: Within the sample, other DNA sequences also encode this same CDR3. V is TRBV18 and J is TRBJ2-1, with 10 bases lining up with TRBD2. Germline-derived CDR1 and CDR2 are KGHSH and LQKENI. The CDR3 loop spans 15 amino acids. J gave up 4 bases and V 3 bases, and 3 bases lay outside the gene matches. In DNA form, the CDR3 reads TGTGCCAGCTCACCCGGGACTAGCGAGTACAATGAGCAGTTCTTC. Translating it yields CASSPGTSEYNEQFF.

In the case of this clone: The identical CDR3 is also encoded by other nucleotide sequences in the sample. This chain uses TRBV2 with TRBJ2-2; 7 bases map to TRBD1. This CDR3 has 15 residues. The junction had 3 bases not matched to a gene; V was cut back by 4 bases and J by 1 base. Germline values: CDR1 SNHLY, CDR2 FYNNEI. This CDR3 is CASSGQGRNTGELFF. The CDR3 DNA reads TGTGCCAGCAGTGGACAGGGACGGAACACCGGGGAGCTGTTTTTT.

V usage is TRBV30 and J usage is TRBJ2-7; TRBD1 aligns across 8 bases. Trimming cost V 5 bases and J 5 bases; bases outside gene matches: 5. There are 12 residues in the CDR3. Looked up from germline, CDR1 is GTSNPN and CDR2 is SVGIG (reference sequence). The CDR3 DNA reads as TGTGCCTGGGACAGGGGTAGCGACGAGCAGTACTTC. Protein sequence: CAWDRGSDEQYF.

J is TRBJ2-4 and V is TRBV2; D is perhaps TRBD1 or TRBD2 (5 bases each). The germline V gene has CDR1 SNHLY and CDR2 FYNNEI. Trimming took off 7 bases at V and 2 bases at J, with 24 bases between the two ends. The CDR3 has 18 residues. The CDR3 nucleotides read TGTGCCAGCATAGGGGCAGACCCTAGCCCAATCTCCAAAAACATTCAGTACTTC. Its translation: CASIGADPSPISKNIQYF.

The V gene is TRBV7-2, the J gene TRBJ2-5, with TRBD1 matching 7 bases. The CDR3 covers 13 residues. V lost 8 bases and J lost 5; bases outside the gene matches: 8. The germline V gene encodes CDR1 SGHTA and CDR2 FQGNSA. Here the CDR3 DNA reads TGTGCCAGCTCCGAGGGGGCGGTGGAGACCCAGTACTTC. This translates into CASSEGAVETQYF.

The V and J genes are TRBV6-1 and TRBJ2-5; no firm D call. Deletions cut 2 bases from V and 9 bases from J, with 7 bases between. Germline values: CDR1 MNHNS, CDR2 SASEGT. The CDR3 length is 11 residues. In DNA form, the CDR3 reads TGTGCCAGCAGTGAACCCCTTGCCCAGTACTTC. Translated, it gives CASSEPLAQYF.

This clone came up a few times. The rearrangement joins TRBV5-1 to TRBJ1-3; no reliable D call. The CDR3 sequence is 16 residues long. Germline CDR1 is SGHRS and CDR2 is YFSETQ. V was clipped by 0 bases and J by 0 bases, with 10 bases between them. The DNA for the CDR3 is TGCGCCAGCAGCTTGGCCGGGGAGAGCTCTGGAAACACCATATATTTT. Encoded protein: CASSLAGESSGNTIYF.

A word on this clone: This sample also contains other DNA sequences that code for the same CDR3. The chain combines TRBV28 with TRBJ1-6, with unresolved D. The CDR3 is 11 amino acids. The germline gives CDR1 MDHEN, CDR2 SYDVKM. Trimming took 8 bases from V and 1 from J, leaving 0 bases between them. The CDR3 DNA is TGTGCCAGCTCCTATAATTCACCCCTCCACTTT. It yields the protein CASSYNSPLHF.

The gene calls are TRBV7-2 and TRBJ1-3; possibly TRBD1 for D (5 bases). The CDR3 sequence is 14 residues long. Trimming stripped 2 bases from V and 8 bases from J, with 13 bases between. Germline V gene sequence: CDR1 SGHTA, CDR2 FQGNSA. The CDR3, as DNA: TGTGCCAGCAGCTTAAGCGTGGGGGGGGACACCATATATTTT. Protein sequence: CASSLSVGGDTIYF.

The chain combines TRBV28 with TRBJ2-1, with 10 positions matching TRBD2. This CDR3 comprises 16 residues. Germline values: CDR1 MDHEN, CDR2 SYDVKM. Germline trimming cut 8 bases from V and 5 bases from J; bases unmatched to any gene: 12. The CDR3 DNA follows: TGTGCCAGCGACGATACTAGCGGGGCCAACCACAATGAGCAGTTCTTC. This codes for CASDDTSGANHNEQFF.